This TCR beta chain was recovered during a study of neurological immune-mediated disorders. Study background: Of the approximately 34 patients with multiple sclerosis, around 30 had relapsing-remitting MS, whereas the remaining 3 had secondary progressive MS.

The cDNA was synthesized by means of template-switch 5'RACE, which was carried out with 10-nucleotide random UMIs. MiXCR, run by TCRdb on the 5' RACE reads, gives a single entry per CDR3 protein. The sample includes some 66,000 distinct CDR3 sequences, 4.5% of them seen just once. Germline CDR1 and CDR2: SGHDT and YYEEEE. The CDR3 spans 13 residues. Trimming shortened V by 5 bases and J by 4 bases, and 7 bases separated the two germline ends. This clonotype was seen at least ten times. The receptor was isolated from a man under 40 with multiple sclerosis. This sequence joins TRBV5-6 and TRBJ2-6, with no clear D. Sequencing was carried out using PBMCs. CDR3 loop: CASSSRGANVLTF. The CDR3 coding sequence is TGTGCCAGCAGTTCTAGAGGGGCCAACGTCCTGACTTTC. The full variable domain, with the rest looked up from reference TRBV5-6 and TRBJ2-6, is DAGVTQSPTHLIKTRGQQVTLRCSPKSGHDTVSWYQQALGQGPQFIFQYYEEEERQRGNFPDRFSGHQFPNYSSELNVNALLLGDSALYLCASSSRGANVLTFGAGSRLTVL.